The source of this T cell receptor (beta chain) is a study (dated by TCRdb to 2015 to 2016). This clonotype was seen only a few times. Its antigen remains undetermined. Base qualities were left out, and no much larger clone turns up one base away. The cysteine opens and the phenylalanine closes a CDR3 of 13 amino acids. Only the CDR3 DNA stays, 39 bases, in frame from base 1. In the germline V gene (reference sequence), CDR1 corresponds to DFQATT and CDR2 to SNEGSKA. V lost 4 bases and J lost 9 bases; the stretch between them is 13 bases long. The method was RT-PCR. The instrument given in TCRdb is Illumina MiSeq. TCRdb reprocessing: public reads trimmed at Q25 with fastp, clones called with MiXCR, in-frame beta chains kept. A single entry per CDR3 protein holds the most common genes and DNA from its merged rows. The sample contains about 680,000 distinct CDR3 sequences, more than 13% of them found a single time. Clones ranked in the top ten supply roughly 4% of the sample.

The sample consisted of memory CD4+ T cells from blood. This receptor was taken from a female donor in good health, serving as a healthy control. Here the chain combines TRBV20-1 and TRBJ1-6, with a tentative D gene TRBD1 over 6 matching bases. The sequenced DNA: TGCAGTGCTATCGAACAGGGTCGTTCACCCCTCCACTTT. Its product reads: CSAIEQGRSPLHF.